The next 13 T cell receptor beta chains were all read from a single sample in a study of T cell responses to AZD1222 COVID-19 vaccine. Sequencing used immunoSEQ multiplex PCR; TCRdb keeps in-frame clones, though not all of them. The table lists 100,000 to 150,000 clones, around 85% of them singletons. The specimen comprised peripheral blood, sampled 28 days after the second AZD1222 dose. These receptors were obtained from an adult who received the AZD1222 COVID-19 vaccine.

The chain carries TRBV27 and TRBJ1-6; TRBD1 is a possible D gene (6 bases). CDR1 is MNHEY and CDR2 is SMNVEV in the germline V gene (reference sequence). V was clipped by 9 bases and J by 5 bases, with 17 bases between them. This CDR3 region has 15 residues. The CDR3 sequence: CASGGAGSNNSPLHF. The CDR3 DNA follows: TGTGCCAGTGGGGGCGCGGGCTCGAATAATTCACCCCTCCACTTT.

This CDR3 is CASSSRWLAGTVSYEQYF. CDR3 DNA sequence: TGTGCCAGCAGCTCTCGGTGGCTAGCGGGGACAGTTTCCTACGAGCAGTACTTC. The chain carries TRBV7-2 and TRBJ2-7, with 9 bases fitting TRBD2. Germline V lookup: CDR1 SGHTA, CDR2 FQGNSA. This CDR3 comprises 18 residues. After removal of 4 bases from V and 1 base from J, the junction contained 14 bases not matched to a gene.

This clone was observed a few times. The rearrangement uses TRBV30 and TRBJ1-6; D is unclear. The V gene's germline CDR1 is GTSNPN and CDR2 SVGIG (reference sequence). Between the trimmed V and J ends, which lost 3 bases and 8 bases, there was a span of 8 bases. The CDR3 consists of 12 residues. The CDR3 DNA sequence: TGTGCCTGGAGCCGGGATGATTCACCCCTCCACTTT. Its protein product is CAWSRDDSPLHF.

This clone was counted a single time. V and J are TRBV18 and TRBJ1-3; 7 bases fit TRBD1. The trim removed 2 bases at V and 4 bases at J, leaving 5 bases unmatched. The CDR3 covers 15 residues. Germline V CDR1 and CDR2: KGHSH, LQKENI. The CDR3 spells CASSPKGAEGNTIYF. The CDR3 region has the DNA TGTGCCAGCTCACCAAAGGGGGCCGAAGGAAACACCATATATTTT.

The chain couples TRBV9 to TRBJ2-5; D might be TRBD2 (5 bases). The CDR3 consists of 14 residues. Germline V lookup: CDR1 SGDLS, CDR2 YYNGEE. V shed 0 bases and J shed 3 bases, with 9 bases lying between them. CDR3 region: CASSVAPLEETQYF. The CDR3 DNA is TGTGCCAGCAGCGTAGCTCCACTAGAAGAGACCCAGTACTTC.

The chain couples TRBV2 to TRBJ2-3; the match to TRBD2 covers 10 bases. V shed 5 bases and J 0 bases; nucleotides not matched to a gene: 5. The CDR3 sequence is 16 residues long. Per the germline V gene, CDR1 is SNHLY and CDR2 is FYNNEI. The CDR3 loop is CASSPAGGRSTDTQYF. As DNA, the CDR3 is TGTGCCAGCAGTCCAGCGGGGGGGCGGAGCACAGATACGCAGTATTTT.

The chain links TRBV9 to TRBJ1-1; D not certain. CDR3 length: 16 residues. V lost 0 bases and J 0 bases, leaving 12 bases between the germline ends. Germline V gene sequence: CDR1 SGDLS, CDR2 YYNGEE. The CDR3: CASSVGGGNMNTEAFF. The CDR3 nucleotides are TGTGCCAGCAGCGTAGGAGGTGGGAATATGAACACTGAAGCTTTCTTT.

This chain connects TRBV24-1 to TRBJ2-6; the D gene is possibly TRBD1 (5 bases). CDR1 and CDR2 (germline): KGHDR, SFDVKD. The CDR3 is made up of 20 amino acids. The V and J ends lost 3 bases and 0 bases respectively, with 20 bases between them. In nucleotides, the CDR3 is TGTGCCACCAGTGATCCCTCCCCAGGGCTAACTCCCTCTGGGGCCAACGTCCTGACTTTC. Translated: CATSDPSPGLTPSGANVLTF.

The chain couples TRBV6-5 to TRBJ2-5; 10 bases map to TRBD1. V was pared by 4 bases and J by 4 bases, with 0 bases of the junction left unmatched. CDR1 is MNHEY and CDR2 is SVGAGI in the germline V gene. This CDR3 region has 13 residues. The CDR3, as DNA: TGTGCCAGCAGTTGGGACAGGGGAGAGACCCAGTACTTC. The encoded protein is CASSWDRGETQYF.

The chain couples TRBV11-2 to TRBJ2-7; D possibly corresponds to TRBD2 (5 bases). This CDR3 spans 16 amino acids. The germline gives CDR1 SGHAT, CDR2 FQNNGV. V lost 4 bases and J lost 3, with 19 bases in between. The CDR3 sequence is CASSSRGWKGDYEQYF. The CDR3, as DNA: TGTGCCAGCAGCTCCAGAGGCTGGAAGGGAGACTACGAGCAGTACTTC.

This chain connects TRBV7-9 to TRBJ1-2, with D unresolved. V gave up 4 bases and J gave up 8 bases, with 11 bases separating them. In germline, CDR1 is SEHNR, CDR2 FQNEAQ (reference sequence). This CDR3 region has 12 residues. DNA for the CDR3: TGTGCCAGCAGCTCATACATTGGGGGCTACACCTTC. It yields the protein CASSSYIGGYTF.

The chain recombines TRBV11-2 with TRBJ1-4; TRBD1 matches at 7 bases. The junction had 4 bases not matched to a gene; V was cut back by 3 bases and J by 0 bases. The CDR3 is 16 residues long. Germline V gives CDR1 SGHAT, CDR2 FQNNGV. CDR3 in DNA: TGTGCCAGCAGCTTCAACAGGGGTGCAACTAATGAAAAACTGTTTTTT. Its translation is CASSFNRGATNEKLFF.

This rearrangement joins TRBV3-1 (or the pseudogene TRBV3-2) to TRBJ2-7; tentative D call: TRBD2 (5 bases). Germline V gene data show CDR1 as LGHDT and CDR2 as YNNKEL (reference sequence). This CDR3 comprises 13 residues. The V end lost 1 base, the J end lost 6 bases, and 10 bases lay between the germline ends. DNA for the CDR3: TGTGCCAGCAGCCAAGTCGGAGGTTCCGAGCAGTACTTC. It specifies CASSQVGGSEQYF.